This TCR beta chain was sequenced in a study of human versus mouse CDR3 diversity and MHC coevolution. Overall study: Valid reads per sample ranged from about 5.5 x 10^6 to 1.7 x 10^7. Study-level results: Human T cells were selected on about 6 MHC II alleles. On average, humans showed more CDR3 deletions and insertions than mice. About 1.7 million TCR beta clonotypes were estimated for humans, the largest repertoire.

The CDR3 extends over 16 amino acids. The V gene's germline CDR1 is SQVTM and CDR2 ANQGSEA. V was cut by 4 bases and J by 0 bases, with 19 bases left in between. With respect to this clone: What it binds is unknown.

Assay: immunoSEQ multiplex PCR; the TCRdb copy retains only in-frame clones and omits some. The sample records more than 60,000 clones, 85% to 95% being singletons. The chain carries TRBV29-1 and TRBJ2-7; weak D call: TRBD1 (5 bases). The receptor was isolated from a person between 25 and 70 years old in good health. The sequencing input was naive CD4+ T cells from blood. Subset of the sample: CD45RO-negative CD62L-positive naive CD4 T cells. The CDR3: CSVAGGAGHGSYEQYF. CDR3 nucleotide sequence: TGCAGCGTTGCCGGTGGAGCCGGACACGGCTCCTACGAGCAGTACTTC.